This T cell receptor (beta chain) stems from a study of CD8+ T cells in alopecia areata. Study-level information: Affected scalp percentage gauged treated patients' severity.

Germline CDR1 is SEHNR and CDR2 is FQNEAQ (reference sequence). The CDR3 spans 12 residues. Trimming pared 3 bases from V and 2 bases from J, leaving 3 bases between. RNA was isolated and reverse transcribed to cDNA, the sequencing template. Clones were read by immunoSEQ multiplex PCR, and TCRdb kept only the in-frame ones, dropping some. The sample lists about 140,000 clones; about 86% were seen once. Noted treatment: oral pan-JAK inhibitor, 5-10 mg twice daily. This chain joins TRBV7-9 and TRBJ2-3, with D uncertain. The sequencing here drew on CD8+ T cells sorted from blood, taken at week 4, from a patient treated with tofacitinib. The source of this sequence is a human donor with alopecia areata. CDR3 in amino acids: CASSFDTDTQYF. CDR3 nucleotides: TGTGCCAGCAGCTTTGACACAGATACGCAGTATTTT. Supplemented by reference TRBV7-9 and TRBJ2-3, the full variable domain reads DTGVSQNPRHKITKRGQNVTFRCDPISEHNRLYWYRQTLGQGPEFLTYFQNEAQLEKSRLLSDRFSAERPKGSFSTLEIQRTEQGDSAMYLCASSFDTDTQYFGPGTRLTVL.